This T cell receptor beta chain was sequenced during a study of cytomegalovirus exposure and HLA in healthy donors. In the PCR, 60 Vbeta and 13 Jbeta primers were used. Sequencing was performed with immunoSEQ multiplex PCR; in TCRdb, only in-frame clones are kept and a portion is missing. The sample lists some 220,000 clones, about 88% occurring once. V was shortened by 11 bases and J by 1 base, with 14 bases between the two germline ends. CDR3 length equals 13 residues. Per germline, CDR1 MNHNS and CDR2 SASEGT. The chain uses TRBV6-1 and TRBJ1-2; D is possibly TRBD1 (6 bases). This TCR was sampled from a girl between 2 and 10 years old in good health and CMV-seronegative. The sample consisted of PBMCs. CDR3 sequence reads: CALAGGVNYGYTF. The CDR3 nucleotides read TGTGCCTTAGCGGGGGGCGTTAACTATGGCTACACCTTC.